This T cell receptor beta chain was retrieved from a study of blood T cell repertoires in COVID-19 (dated by TCRdb to about 2020). About the study as a whole: Samples covering the acute and convalescent phases of COVID-19 were provided by collaborators in the United States, Italy and Spain. The material from the prospective study consisted of cDNA or gDNA derived from T cells, B-cell-depleted T cells, or PBMCs. The dataset comprised deeply sampled blood TCRbeta repertoires from subjects exposed to, actively infected with, or recovered from COVID-19. A freely available public database, intended as a resource for researchers studying the immune response to SARS-CoV-2, is where the repertoires were released. Samples were obtained from the ongoing ImmuneRACE study (first 160 participants) and from 1,254 subjects provided by 6 global collaborators. Sample metadata almost always included a de-identified subject ID, COVID-19 status, age in years and sex. HLA class I and class II types, where available, came from metadata supplied by the sample provider rather than from assay-based typing. General study outcomes and caveats: The quantity of clinical and demographic metadata differed by source and by participant and was supplied without curation.

This clone was observed a few times. Its antigen specificity is not known. No per-base quality is available; no much larger clone lies one base away. Participants in the prospective study were aged about 18 to 89 years, lived in 20 to 25 United States geographic areas, and enrolled through a virtual design. To assign participants to cohorts, the prospective study relied on clinical history that participants themselves reported in a screening survey and a study questionnaire. For ImmuneRACE Cohort 3, a participant was defined as recovered based on two consecutive negative NP/OP PCR tests, clearance by a healthcare professional, or resolution of symptoms. Mobile phlebotomists in the prospective study collected whole blood, serum and a nasopharyngeal or oropharyngeal swab from every participant. Participants in the prospective study had the option to provide additional blood draws and questionnaires over a 2-month period. Blood samples from the prospective study were shipped frozen or at room temperature prior to DNA extraction.

The immunoSEQ Assay, a bias-controlled multiplex PCR, was used to amplify TCRbeta CDR3 regions from genomic DNA. Regarding the original processing steps: Within the assay, amplification of reference gene primers was used to estimate how many nucleated cells each sample contained. To quantify the absolute abundance of each unique TCRbeta CDR3 rearrangement, sequence reads were collapsed and filtered. For each sample, productive Simpson clonality was calculated as the square root of Simpson's diversity index across productive rearrangements. Here the immuneACCESS table is served through TCRdb, limited to in-frame sequences with V and J called. Missing clones are a known gap in these copies; in checked studies unresolved V genes cover under half, and the rest lacks a known reason. D and trimming come from the DNA, and the V and J calls and clone size come from that table. This sample lists over 200,000 clones; 70% to 85% were detected once. Of the sample, approximately 16% is held by the ten largest clones.

The CDR3 sequence holds 15 residues, the cysteine and phenylalanine included. The read is trimmed to its CDR3 DNA, 45 bases read in frame from base 1. Trimming takes 4 bases off V and 3 bases off J; junction bases not matched to a gene: 6. Sequences LNHNV (CDR1) and YYDKDF (CDR2) are obtained from the germline V gene (reference sequence). The source of this sequence is a man aged 35-49 years who had recovered from COVID-19. Sample: PBMCs or T cells enriched from blood (not recorded which). Here the chain combines TRBV15 and TRBJ2-5; TRBD1 matches 9 bases in the middle. In nucleotide form, the sequence is TGTGCCACCAGCACCAAGACAGGGGGTGAAGAGACCCAGTACTTC. This is translated as CATSTKTGGEETQYF. Full variable domain (CDR3 extended with the reference TRBV15 and TRBJ2-5 proteins): DAMVIQNPRYQVTQFGKPVTLSCSQTLNHNVMYWYQQKSSQAPKLLFHYYDKDFNNEADTPDNFQSRRPNTSFCFLDIRSPGLGDTAMYLCATSTKTGGEETQYFGPGTRLLVL.